This T cell receptor (beta chain) was identified in a study of T-cell reconstitution after alpha-beta-depleted transplantation in children. General observations from the study: Where some patients showed high TCRbeta diversity at day 60, it came from recipient T cells and thymic progenitors that had survived. One year after transplant, T-cell counts and diversity came mostly from newly produced T cells. Reportedly, roughly two months post-transplant, alpha-beta T cells arose from several hundred expanded graft clones.

Trimming cost V 8 bases and J 5 bases; bases outside gene matches: 9. CDR1 and CDR2 (germline): MNHNS, SASEGT. The CDR3 loop spans 15 amino acids. This clonotype came up many times. Antigen unknown. Preparation of the TCRbeta library used unique molecular identifiers. TCRdb called the PCR reads again in MiXCR, with one record for every CDR3 protein. The data contain fewer than 350,000 distinct CDR3 sequences, approximately 7.3% of them singletons. Here the sequenced sample was peripheral blood, taken 360 days after TCRalphabeta/CD19-depleted stem cell transplant. V is TRBV6-1 and J is TRBJ2-3, with 11 bases that match TRBD2. The sequence came from a female patient under 10 years old who had a stem cell transplant for Fanconi anemia, so the T cells may come from the graft donor. The CDR3: CASQPGLAALDTQYF. The CDR3 DNA reads TGTGCCAGCCAACCGGGACTAGCGGCCCTAGATACGCAGTATTTT.